Listed here are 4 T cell receptor beta chains from one sample, sequenced in a study of CD8+ T cells in alopecia areata. Extracted RNA was reverse transcribed, and the resulting cDNA served as sequencing template. Data came from immunoSEQ multiplex PCR; TCRdb stores just in-frame clones and leaves some out. The table includes roughly 150,000 clones, about 54% detected once. What was sequenced was CD4+ T cells sorted from blood. These receptors were taken from a human donor in good health.

The chain joins TRBV9 to TRBJ2-7, with a possible D match to TRBD1 (7 bases). Germline CDR1 SGDLS, CDR2 YYNGEE. V lost 5 bases and J 1 base, leaving 13 bases between the germline ends. CDR3 size: 14 residues. This CDR3 is CASSRQGGSYEQYF. CDR3 coding DNA: TGTGCCAGCAGTCGACAGGGAGGATCCTACGAGCAGTACTTC.

The chain has TRBV18 and TRBJ2-3; D is undetermined. Germline V CDR1 and CDR2: KGHSH, LQKENI. Trimming left V 3 bases short and J 3 bases short, with 10 bases between. The CDR3 consists of 14 residues. The CDR3 sequence: CASSPYLGTDTQYF. The CDR3 DNA reads TGTGCCAGCTCACCTTATTTGGGAACAGATACGCAGTATTTT.

The chain is built from TRBV7-2 and TRBJ1-2; TRBD1 might be the D (6 bases). CDR3 length equals 13 residues. Trimming left V 5 bases short and J 0 bases short, with 7 bases between. Germline CDR1 SGHTA, CDR2 FQGNSA. The CDR3 spells CASSRQANYGYTF. CDR3 in DNA: TGTGCCAGCAGCAGACAGGCTAACTATGGCTACACCTTC. The entire variable domain, with the rest obtained from reference TRBV7-2 and TRBJ1-2, is as follows: GAGVSQSPSNKVTEKGKDVELRCDPISGHTALYWYRQSLGQGLEFLIYFQGNSAPDKSGLPSDRFSAERTGGSVSTLTIQRTQQEDSAVYLCASSRQANYGYTFGSGTRLTVV.

A few counts support this clone. The chain uses TRBV4-1 and TRBJ2-6; perhaps D is TRBD1 or TRBD2 (5 bases each). Trimming shortened V by 4 bases and J by 2 bases, and 12 bases separated the two germline ends. CDR3 length equals 16 residues. The germline gives CDR1 MGHRA, CDR2 YSYEKL. The CDR3 DNA reads TGCGCCAGCAGCCCGGACGGGGCCCCTGGGGCCAACGTCCTGACTTTC. Translation gives CASSPDGAPGANVLTF.